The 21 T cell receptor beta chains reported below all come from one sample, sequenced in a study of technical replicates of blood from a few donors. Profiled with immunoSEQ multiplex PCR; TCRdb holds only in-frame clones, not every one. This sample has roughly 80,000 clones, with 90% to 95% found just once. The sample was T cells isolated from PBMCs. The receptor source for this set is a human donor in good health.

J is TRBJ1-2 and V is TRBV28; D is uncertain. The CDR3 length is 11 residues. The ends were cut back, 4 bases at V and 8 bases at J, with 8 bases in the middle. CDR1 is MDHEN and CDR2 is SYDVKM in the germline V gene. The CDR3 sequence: CASSSGSGYTF. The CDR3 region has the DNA TGTGCCAGCAGTTCCGGGTCAGGCTACACCTTC.

CDR3 sequence: CASLGTSYFTDTQYF. The CDR3 DNA follows: TGTGCCAGCTTAGGGACTAGCTACTTTACAGATACGCAGTATTTT. The chain is built from TRBV2 and TRBJ2-3, with 9 positions matching TRBD2. The ends lost 8 bases at V and 3 bases at J; junction bases unmatched: 9. The CDR3 is 15 amino acids. Germline values: CDR1 SNHLY, CDR2 FYNNEI.

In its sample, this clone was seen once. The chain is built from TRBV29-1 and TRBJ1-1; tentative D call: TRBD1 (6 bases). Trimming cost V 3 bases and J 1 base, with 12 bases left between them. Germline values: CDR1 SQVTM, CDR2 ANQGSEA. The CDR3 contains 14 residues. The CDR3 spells CSVDLGASNTEAFF. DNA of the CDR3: TGCAGCGTTGATCTGGGGGCGTCGAACACTGAAGCTTTCTTT.

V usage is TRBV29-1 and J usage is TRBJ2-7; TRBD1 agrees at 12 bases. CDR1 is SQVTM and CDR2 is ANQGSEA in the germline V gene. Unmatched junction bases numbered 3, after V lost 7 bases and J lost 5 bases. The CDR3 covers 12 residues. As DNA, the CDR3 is TGCAGCGCAGGGACAGGGGGCAACGAGCAGTACTTC. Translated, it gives CSAGTGGNEQYF.

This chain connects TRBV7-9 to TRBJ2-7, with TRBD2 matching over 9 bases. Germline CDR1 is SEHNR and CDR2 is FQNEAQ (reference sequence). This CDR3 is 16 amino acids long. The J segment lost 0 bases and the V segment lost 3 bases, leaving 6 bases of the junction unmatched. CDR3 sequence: CASSLSSSGDSYEQYF. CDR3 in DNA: TGTGCCAGCAGCTTGTCGTCTAGCGGGGACTCCTACGAGCAGTACTTC.

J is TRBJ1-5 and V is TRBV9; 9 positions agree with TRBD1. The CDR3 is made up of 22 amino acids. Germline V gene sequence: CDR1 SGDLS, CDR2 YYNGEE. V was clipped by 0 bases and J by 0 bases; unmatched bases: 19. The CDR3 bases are TGTGCCAGCAGCGTAGGAATCGGGACAGGGTCATTCGGGGAGCATAGCAATCAGCCCCAGCATTTT. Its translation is CASSVGIGTGSFGEHSNQPQHF.

The CDR3 sequence: CASSTGHEQFF. CDR3 in DNA: TGCGCCAGCAGTACGGGTCATGAGCAGTTCTTC. V usage is TRBV10-1 and J usage is TRBJ2-1, with unresolved D. CDR3 size: 11 residues. Germline V lookup: CDR1 WNHNN, CDR2 SYGVQD (reference sequence). Between the trimmed V and J ends, which lost 5 bases and 8 bases, there was a span of 7 bases.

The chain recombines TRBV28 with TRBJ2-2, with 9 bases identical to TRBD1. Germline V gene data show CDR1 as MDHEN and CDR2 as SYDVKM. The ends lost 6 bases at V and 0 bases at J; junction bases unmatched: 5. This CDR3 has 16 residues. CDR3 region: CASSTTGGPNTGELFF. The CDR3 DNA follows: TGTGCCAGCAGCACCACAGGGGGCCCGAACACCGGGGAGCTGTTTTTT.

CDR3 coding DNA: TGTGCCAGCAGCCCTGTCGGGGGGCCCAATGAGCAGTTCTTC. It encodes CASSPVGGPNEQFF. The chain combines TRBV13 with TRBJ2-1, with a weak D call TRBD2 (7 bases). CDR1 is PRHDT and CDR2 is FYEKMQ in the germline V gene (reference sequence). The V gene lost 5 bases and the J gene lost 6 bases, with 14 bases spanning the gap. There are 14 residues in the CDR3.

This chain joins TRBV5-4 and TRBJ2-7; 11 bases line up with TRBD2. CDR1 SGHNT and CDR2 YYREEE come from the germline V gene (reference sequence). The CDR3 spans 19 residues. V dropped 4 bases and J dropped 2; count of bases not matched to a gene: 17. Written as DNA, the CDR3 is TGTGCCAGCAGCCTACGAAGACAGAAGACTAGCGGGGACGCCTACGAGCAGTACTTC. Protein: CASSLRRQKTSGDAYEQYF.

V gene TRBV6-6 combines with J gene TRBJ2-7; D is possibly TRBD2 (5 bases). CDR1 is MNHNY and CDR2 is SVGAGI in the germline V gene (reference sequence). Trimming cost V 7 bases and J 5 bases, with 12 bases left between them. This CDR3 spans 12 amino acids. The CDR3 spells CASMSEVNEQYF. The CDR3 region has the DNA TGTGCCAGCATGTCGGAGGTGAACGAGCAGTACTTC.

CDR3 nucleotides: TGTGCCAGCTCACGCACATCCTCATCCGGGGGATTAGGAGAGCAGTACTTC. This gives the protein CASSRTSSSGGLGEQYF. J is TRBJ2-7 and V is TRBV18, with a weak D call TRBD2 (6 bases). CDR3 length: 17 amino acids. Deletions cut 4 bases from V and 7 bases from J, with 26 bases between. Per germline, CDR1 KGHSH and CDR2 LQKENI.

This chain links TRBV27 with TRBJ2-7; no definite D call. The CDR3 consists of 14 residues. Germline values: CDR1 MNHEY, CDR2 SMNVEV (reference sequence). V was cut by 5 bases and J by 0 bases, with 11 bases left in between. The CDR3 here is CASSGILSSYEQYF. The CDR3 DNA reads TGTGCCAGCAGTGGTATTTTGAGCTCCTACGAGCAGTACTTC.

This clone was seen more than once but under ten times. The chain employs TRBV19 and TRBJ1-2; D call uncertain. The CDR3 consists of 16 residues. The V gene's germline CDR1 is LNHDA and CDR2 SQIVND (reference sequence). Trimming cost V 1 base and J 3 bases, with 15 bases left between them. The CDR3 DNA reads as TGTGCCAGTAGTATAGGGTTCGGGGTTAGTTACTATGGCTACACCTTC. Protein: CASSIGFGVSYYGYTF.

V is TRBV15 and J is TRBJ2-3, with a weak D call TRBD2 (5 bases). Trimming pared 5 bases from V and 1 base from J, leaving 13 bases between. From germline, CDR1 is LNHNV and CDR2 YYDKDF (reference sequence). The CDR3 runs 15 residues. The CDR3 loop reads CATSPTDSGTDTQYF. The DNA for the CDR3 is TGTGCCACCAGCCCCACGGACTCGGGCACAGATACGCAGTATTTT. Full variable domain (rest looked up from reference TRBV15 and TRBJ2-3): DAMVIQNPRYQVTQFGKPVTLSCSQTLNHNVMYWYQQKSSQAPKLLFHYYDKDFNNEADTPDNFQSRRPNTSFCFLDIRSPGLGDTAMYLCATSPTDSGTDTQYFGPGTRLTVL.

DNA for the CDR3: TGTGCCTCAGGGACTAGCGGGACATTAGGGAGGAATGAGCAGTTCTTC. Residues: CASGTSGTLGRNEQFF. The chain combines TRBV19 with TRBJ2-1, with TRBD2 identical over 13 bases. The CDR3 is 16 amino acids. J was trimmed by 7 bases and V by 11 bases; bases with no gene match: 14. The germline CDR1 and CDR2 sequences are LNHDA and SQIVND (reference sequence).

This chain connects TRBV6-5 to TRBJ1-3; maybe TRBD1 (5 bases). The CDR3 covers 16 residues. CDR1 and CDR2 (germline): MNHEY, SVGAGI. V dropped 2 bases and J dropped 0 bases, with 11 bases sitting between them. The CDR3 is CASSYGRGSSGNTIYF. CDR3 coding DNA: TGTGCCAGCAGTTACGGGAGGGGCTCCTCTGGAAACACCATATATTTT.

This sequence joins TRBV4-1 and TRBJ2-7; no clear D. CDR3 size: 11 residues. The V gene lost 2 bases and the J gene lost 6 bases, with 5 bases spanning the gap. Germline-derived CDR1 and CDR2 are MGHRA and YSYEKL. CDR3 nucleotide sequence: TGCGCCAGCAGCCAAACGGGCGAGCAGTACTTC. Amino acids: CASSQTGEQYF.

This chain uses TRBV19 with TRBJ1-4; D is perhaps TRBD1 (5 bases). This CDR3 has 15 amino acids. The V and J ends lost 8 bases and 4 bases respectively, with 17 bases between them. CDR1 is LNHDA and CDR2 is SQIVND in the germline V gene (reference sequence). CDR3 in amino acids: CASGRSGALNEKLFF. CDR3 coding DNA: TGTGCCAGTGGCCGTTCTGGGGCCCTTAATGAAAAACTGTTTTTT.

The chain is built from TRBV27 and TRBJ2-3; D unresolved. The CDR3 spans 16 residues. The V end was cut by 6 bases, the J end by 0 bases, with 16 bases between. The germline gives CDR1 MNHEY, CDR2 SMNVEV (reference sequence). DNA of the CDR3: TGTGCCAGCAGCCCCACCCTCGAGCGAAGCACAGATACGCAGTATTTT. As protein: CASSPTLERSTDTQYF.

The CDR3 DNA reads TGTGCCAGCAGTTTGAGGGGACAGTCGTACGAGCAGTACTTC. Its translation is CASSLRGQSYEQYF. The chain carries TRBV28 and TRBJ2-7; TRBD1 matches at 7 bases. Germline V lookup: CDR1 MDHEN, CDR2 SYDVKM. After removal of 3 bases from V and 4 bases from J, the junction contained 6 bases not matched to a gene. The length of the CDR3 is 14 residues.